A selection of T cell receptor beta chains follows, all from one sample in a study of CD8 T cells in Susac syndrome. MiXCR was run by TCRdb on the immunoSEQ multiplex PCR reads, yielding one entry per CDR3 protein. In the table there are over 350,000 distinct CDR3 sequences, more than 80% of which are singletons. The material sequenced was CD8+ T cells from PBMCs. These receptor sequences come from a human donor with multiple sclerosis. Both conserved end residues are part of each CDR3. A D gene is named only where the DNA matches it firmly. Size tells how often a clone was seen (once, few, many) or the class of an expanded clone, and some rows leave it out.

d_call j_call clone_size v_call cdr3_nt cdr3_aa
TRBD1 TRBJ1-2 - TRBV7-9 TGTGCCAGCAGCGCAGACAGGGAGGCTAACTATGGCTACACCTTC CASSADREANYGYTF
TRBD2 TRBJ2-1 - TRBV6-1 TGTGCCAGCAGCCTTAGCGGGACCAGAGTGGTGGCCAAAAACAATGAGCAGTTCTTC CASSLSGTRVVAKNNEQFF
TRBD2 TRBJ2-5 - TRBV25-1 TGTGCCAGCAGTGAACCGGGGGGGACCCAGTACTTC CASSEPGGTQYF
- TRBJ1-2 - TRBV5-1 TGCGCCAGCAGCTTGGTCTGGGAGCCTAACTATGGCTACACCTTC CASSLVWEPNYGYTF
TRBD2 TRBJ2-1 - TRBV27 TGTGCCAGCAGTGCGGGACTAGCGTCCCATGAGCAGTTCTTC CASSAGLASHEQFF
- TRBJ1-1 - TRBV11-2 TGTGCCAGCAGCTCACCCCATGCCGGGACGGCGAGCACTGAAGCTTTCTTT CASSSPHAGTASTEAFF
- TRBJ2-7 - TRBV6-5 TGTGCCAGCAGTTCACCGGGACCCACGATTATGCAGCAGTACTTC CASSSPGPTIMQQYF
- TRBJ2-1 - TRBV7-9 TGTGCCAGCAGCTTATATCAGGGGGGAAATGAGCAGTTCTTC CASSLYQGGNEQFF
TRBD1 TRBJ2-3 few TRBV7-6 TGTGCCAGCATCGAAAGCTCAGGGGGCTTGGCAGATACGCAGTATTTT CASIESSGGLADTQYF
- TRBJ2-2 - TRBV7-9 TGTGCCAGCGGGGAAACGGGCAGGGCCACCGGGGAGCTGTTTTTT CASGETGRATGELFF
- TRBJ2-1 - TRBV5-1 TGCGCCAGCAGCTTGAGTGCCTCCGGATCTGAGGGGTACAATGAGCAGTTCTTC CASSLSASGSEGYNEQFF
- TRBJ2-5 - TRBV6-1 TGTGCCAGCAGACAGACAGATTCGGGGGAGACCCAGTACTTC CASRQTDSGETQYF
TRBD2 TRBJ2-5 - TRBV7-9 TGTGCCAGCACCCCTCCCGGGGGGGCCGGGGAGACCCAGTACTTC CASTPPGGAGETQYF
- TRBJ2-7 - TRBV27 TGTGCCAGCAGTTTATATCCAGCGGTGGCCTACGAGCAGTACTTC CASSLYPAVAYEQYF
TRBD1 TRBJ1-1 - TRBV7-9 TGTGCCAGCAGCTACGCCGCAGGGGGCACTGAAGCTTTCTTT CASSYAAGGTEAFF
TRBD2 TRBJ2-1 - TRBV27 TGTGCCAGCAGTCCCAGCTCGGGACTAGTTTTATTTGAGCAGTTCTTC CASSPSSGLVLFEQFF
- TRBJ2-7 - TRBV29-1 TGCAGCGTTGAGCTACTCTCTAGCTCCTACGAGCAGTACTTC CSVELLSSSYEQYF
- TRBJ2-7 - TRBV29-1 TGCAGCGTTGAAGATCGGGGCAGCTACGAGCAGTACTTC CSVEDRGSYEQYF
- TRBJ2-1 - TRBV29-1 TGCAGCGTTGTAAGCACCGAGCAGTTCTTC CSVVSTEQFF
- TRBJ1-1 - TRBV28 TGTGCCAGTAAACTGGGGGGGAAAAACACTGAAGCTTTCTTT CASKLGGKNTEAFF
TRBD2 TRBJ2-1 - TRBV4-1 TGCGCCAGCAGCCAAGATGGACTAGCGGGAGCAATTGAGCAGTTCTTC CASSQDGLAGAIEQFF
TRBD2 TRBJ2-6 - TRBV4-1 TGCGCCAGCAGCGGGGGGGGCTCTGGGGCCAACGTCCTGACTTTC CASSGGGSGANVLTF
- TRBJ2-1 once TRBV12-3/TRBV12-4 TGTGCCAGCAGTTTAGGGGTCACCGTCTACACGTATGAGCAGTTCTTC CASSLGVTVYTYEQFF
- TRBJ1-1 few TRBV11-2 TGTGCCAGCAGCTTAGGGGCAGAGAACACTGAAGCTTTCTTT CASSLGAENTEAFF
TRBD1 TRBJ2-1 - TRBV19 TGTGCCAGTAGGGACAGGGGGCCATCCGGGGGTCCGACCTATGAGCAGTTCTTC CASRDRGPSGGPTYEQFF
TRBD2 TRBJ2-7 once TRBV28 TGTGCCAGCAGTCCTACCAGGGGTACTAGCGGAACCTACGAGCAGTACTTC CASSPTRGTSGTYEQYF
TRBD2 TRBJ2-1 - TRBV19 TGTGCCAGTACCATCGGGACTAGTTACGTCGATGAGCAGTTCTTC CASTIGTSYVDEQFF
TRBD2 TRBJ2-7 - TRBV12-3/TRBV12-4 TGTGCCAGCAGTGATATCACTAGCGGCTCCTACGAGCAGTACTTC CASSDITSGSYEQYF
TRBD1 TRBJ2-5 - TRBV7-9 TGTGCCAGCAGCCCAGGGACAGGGAAATGGGAGACCCAGTACTTC CASSPGTGKWETQYF
- TRBJ2-3 - TRBV27 TGTGCCAGCAGTCGTTGGACTGGCGGGAGCACAGATACGCAGTATTTT CASSRWTGGSTDTQYF
- TRBJ2-1 few TRBV5-1 TGCGCCAGCAGCGGGCAAGTCAATGAGCAGTTCTTC CASSGQVNEQFF
TRBD2 TRBJ2-7 - TRBV27 TGTGCCAGCAGTCCGGGACTAGAATCCTACGAGCAGTACTTC CASSPGLESYEQYF
- TRBJ2-2 - TRBV29-1 TGCAGCGTCGCGCTGGGGAACACCGGGGAGCTGTTTTTT CSVALGNTGELFF
TRBD2 TRBJ2-7 - TRBV28 TGTGCCAGCAGTCCTACTACCAGCGGGAGCTTCTACCAGCAGTACTTC CASSPTTSGSFYQQYF
- TRBJ2-5 - TRBV5-1 TGCGCCAGCAGCCCGTGGACATACCAAGAGACCCAGTACTTC CASSPWTYQETQYF
- TRBJ1-1 - TRBV20-1 TGCAGTGCTAGAGATGTTGAGGCAGGGGTAGCTTTCTTT CSARDVEAGVAFF
TRBD1 TRBJ1-4 - TRBV30 TGTGCCTGGGACCATGGGACAGGGAATTATGAAAAACTGTTTTTT CAWDHGTGNYEKLFF
- TRBJ1-1 - TRBV6-1 TGTGCCAGCAAGGAGGCGAGGGGTAGAGCTGAAGCTTTCTTT CASKEARGRAEAFF
TRBD1 TRBJ1-6 once TRBV27 TGTGCCAGCAGTCCGGGACAGGGAACGACACCCCTCCACTTT CASSPGQGTTPLHF
- TRBJ2-7 - TRBV4-1 TGCGCCAGCAGCCAAGGGTCCCAATCCGACTACGAGCAGTACTTC CASSQGSQSDYEQYF
- TRBJ1-5 - TRBV6-5 TGTGCCAGCAGTTACGATGGGTTTGACCAGCCCCAGCATTTT CASSYDGFDQPQHF
- TRBJ1-1 - TRBV19 TGTGCCAGTAGTATTGGTTTTGCCAGACAAATCGCAGAAGCTTTCTTT CASSIGFARQIAEAFF
- TRBJ2-5 - TRBV7-8 TGTGCCAGCATTCTCGCAGAGACCCAGTACTTC CASILAETQYF
- TRBJ2-7 - TRBV5-1 TGCGCCAGCAGCCCAGTGACAGGTATCCCCTACGAGCAGTACTTC CASSPVTGIPYEQYF
- TRBJ2-4 - TRBV14 TGTGCCAGCAGCCATACCGACAGCGTCCTAGCCAAAAACATTCAGTACTTC CASSHTDSVLAKNIQYF
- TRBJ2-2 - TRBV7-9 TGTGCCAGCTTTTCGCCGGACACCGGGGAGCTGTTTTTT CASFSPDTGELFF
- TRBJ2-5 - TRBV3-1 TGTGCCAGCAGCCCTTACGAAGGGGGAGAGACCCAGTACTTC CASSPYEGGETQYF
TRBD2 TRBJ2-1 - TRBV6-5 TGTGCCAGCAGTTACGGGGCTAGCGGGGACTACAATGAGCAGTTCTTC CASSYGASGDYNEQFF
- TRBJ2-1 few TRBV6-1 TGTGCCAGCACCCCCCTCGGGGGGCAGAATGAGCAGTTCTTC CASTPLGGQNEQFF
TRBD1 TRBJ2-5 - TRBV6-1 TGTGCCAGCAGCCCTTGGGGGGACAGGGGATCACAAGAGACCCAGTACTTC CASSPWGDRGSQETQYF
- TRBJ1-1 - TRBV27 TGTGCCAGCAGTTTACAGGTGAACACTGAAGCTTTCTTT CASSLQVNTEAFF
- TRBJ2-3 once TRBV6-6 TGTGCCAGCAGTTACTCGCCGGGGTTGGATACGCAGTATTTT CASSYSPGLDTQYF
- TRBJ1-2 - TRBV19 TGTGCCAGTAGTCGCACAGGAGCCCTACTACTTGGCTACACCTTC CASSRTGALLLGYTF
TRBD1 TRBJ2-7 - TRBV7-9 TGTGCCAGCAGCCTACGACAGGGACCTCCCTACGAGCAGTACTTC CASSLRQGPPYEQYF
- TRBJ1-5 once TRBV10-1 TGCGCCACCAGTGTGAACTATAGCAATCAGCCCCAGCATTTT CATSVNYSNQPQHF